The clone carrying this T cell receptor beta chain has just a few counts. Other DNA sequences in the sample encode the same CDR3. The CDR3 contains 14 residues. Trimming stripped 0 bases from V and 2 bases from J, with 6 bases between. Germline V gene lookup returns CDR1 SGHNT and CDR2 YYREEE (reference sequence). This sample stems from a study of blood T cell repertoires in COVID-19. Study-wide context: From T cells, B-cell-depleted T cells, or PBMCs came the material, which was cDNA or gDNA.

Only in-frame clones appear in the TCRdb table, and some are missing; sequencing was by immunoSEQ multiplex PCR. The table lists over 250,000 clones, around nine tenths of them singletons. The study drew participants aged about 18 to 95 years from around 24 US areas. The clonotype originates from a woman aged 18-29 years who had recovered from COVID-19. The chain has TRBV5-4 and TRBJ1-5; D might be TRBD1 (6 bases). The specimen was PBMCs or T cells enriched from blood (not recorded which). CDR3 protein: CASSLAGGNQPQHF. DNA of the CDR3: TGTGCCAGCAGCTTGGCAGGGGGCAATCAGCCCCAGCATTTT. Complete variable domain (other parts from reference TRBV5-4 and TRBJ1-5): ETGVTQSPTHLIKTRGQQVTLRCSSQSGHNTVSWYQQALGQGPQFIFQYYREEENGRGNFPPRFSGLQFPNYSSELNVNALELDDSALYLCASSLAGGNQPQHFGDGTRLSIL.